A selection of T cell receptor beta chains follows, all from one sample in a study of T cell responses to AZD1222 COVID-19 vaccine. Some clones are missing from TCRdb's copy, which holds only in-frame ones; the method was immunoSEQ multiplex PCR. The profile covers fewer than 150,000 clones, with 85% to 90% appearing a single time and 17% taken by the ten largest. Source: peripheral blood, taken 28 days after the second AZD1222 dose. The source is an adult who received the AZD1222 COVID-19 vaccine. The CDR3 runs from the conserved cysteine through the conserved F or W. D genes are given only for firm matches. A row's size may be missing; if present it is once, few, many or a size class.

TRBV9	TRBJ2-1	TRBD1	13	few	CASSVAPGQEQFF	TGTGCCAGCAGCGTAGCACCGGGACAGGAGCAGTTCTTC
TRBV10-2	TRBJ2-7	.	14	once	CASSGPDTSYEQYF	TGCGCCAGCAGTGGGCCGGACACATCCTACGAGCAGTACTTC
TRBV5-1	TRBJ1-1	.	15	.	CASSLSNLKGTEAFF	TGCGCCAGCAGCTTGAGTAATCTAAAGGGCACTGAAGCTTTCTTT
TRBV19	TRBJ2-7	TRBD1	14	once	CASSPRTGVNEQYF	TGTGCCAGTAGCCCACGGACAGGGGTGAACGAGCAGTACTTC
TRBV5-1	TRBJ2-3	TRBD2	13	once	CASTTSGRDTQYF	TGCGCCAGCACTACTAGCGGGAGAGATACGCAGTATTTT
TRBV27	TRBJ2-3	.	13	.	CASSGRGTDTQYF	TGTGCCAGCAGCGGACGGGGCACAGATACGCAGTATTTT
TRBV6-4	TRBJ2-5	TRBD1	15	few	CASSIDATGSETQYF	TGTGCCAGCAGTATAGACGCGACAGGGTCAGAGACCCAGTACTTC
TRBV20-1	TRBJ2-5	.	13	.	CSASRSHAETQYF	TGCAGTGCTAGTCGTTCCCACGCGGAGACCCAGTACTTC
TRBV14	TRBJ2-3	TRBD2	16	.	CASSRNSGGRTDTQYF	TGTGCCAGCAGCCGGAATAGCGGGGGGCGCACTGATACGCAGTATTTT
TRBV2	TRBJ2-2	.	13	.	CASSEGNTGELFF	TGTGCCAGCAGTGAAGGCAACACCGGGGAGCTGTTTTTT
TRBV12-3/TRBV12-4	TRBJ1-2	.	13	.	CASFSWGKAGYTF	TGTGCCAGCTTCTCATGGGGAAAAGCAGGCTACACCTTC
TRBV11-1	TRBJ2-1	TRBD2	15	once	CASSLASGGGDEQFF	TGTGCCAGCAGCTTGGCCAGCGGGGGCGGGGATGAGCAGTTCTTC
TRBV2	TRBJ2-7	.	12	.	CASSEQAYEQYF	TGTGCCAGCAGTGAACAAGCCTACGAGCAGTACTTC
TRBV5-8	TRBJ1-6	.	14	once	CASSLPELFSPLHF	TGTGCCAGCAGCTTGCCTGAGCTGTTTTCACCCCTCCACTTT
TRBV19	TRBJ1-5	.	13	.	CASSMAGWQPQHF	TGTGCCAGTAGTATGGCCGGGTGGCAGCCCCAGCATTTT
TRBV7-9	TRBJ2-1	TRBD1	16	.	CASSLNAGGYLNEQFF	TGTGCCAGCAGCTTAAACGCAGGGGGCTATCTCAATGAGCAGTTCTTC
TRBV7-3	TRBJ2-7	.	15	.	CASSLSAGRGYEQYF	TGTGCCAGCAGTTTATCGGCGGGCCGAGGCTACGAGCAGTACTTC
TRBV11-2	TRBJ2-3	TRBD2	16	.	CASSLGSGSITDTQYF	TGTGCCAGCAGCTTAGGTAGCGGGTCGATCACAGATACGCAGTATTTT
TRBV29-1	TRBJ1-2	TRBD1	11	.	CSERTGIGYTF	TGCAGCGAGAGGACAGGGATCGGCTACACCTTC
TRBV9	TRBJ1-6	.	15	.	CASSVIPPGDSPLHF	TGTGCCAGCAGCGTCATCCCTCCTGGCGATTCACCCCTCCACTTT
TRBV6-2/TRBV6-3	TRBJ2-7	.	16	few	CASSYSVGKPSYEQYF	TGTGCCAGCAGTTACTCCGTTGGGAAGCCGTCCTACGAGCAGTACTTC
TRBV19	TRBJ2-1	.	14	.	CASGNLGEHNEQFF	TGTGCCAGTGGCAACCTCGGGGAACACAATGAGCAGTTCTTC
TRBV11-2	TRBJ2-3	.	15	once	CASSPPVPPGDTQYF	TGTGCCAGCAGCCCACCAGTACCCCCGGGAGATACGCAGTATTTT
TRBV5-6	TRBJ2-1	.	15	.	CASRADGGAYNEQFF	TGTGCCAGCAGGGCTGATGGGGGGGCGTACAATGAGCAGTTCTTC
TRBV5-1	TRBJ1-1	.	15	.	CASSLSAVAHTEAFF	TGCGCCAGCAGCTTAAGTGCCGTGGCGCACACTGAAGCTTTCTTT
TRBV4-1	TRBJ1-4	.	14	.	CASSQGMGGGKLFF	TGCGCCAGCAGCCAAGGGATGGGAGGAGGAAAACTGTTTTTT
TRBV28	TRBJ2-7	.	13	.	CATIDRGAYEQYF	TGTGCCACTATAGATCGAGGGGCCTACGAGCAGTACTTC
TRBV4-2	TRBJ2-7	.	13	.	CASSQGPSREQYF	TGTGCCAGCAGCCAAGGACCATCCCGCGAGCAGTACTTC
TRBV6-2/TRBV6-3	TRBJ1-6	.	17	.	CASSYSPARSYNSPLHF	TGTGCCAGCAGTTACTCCCCCGCGAGGTCCTATAATTCACCCCTCCACTTT
TRBV9	TRBJ2-2	.	14	once	CASSVGRNTGELFF	TGTGCCAGCAGCGTAGGCCGGAACACCGGGGAGCTGTTTTTT
TRBV7-2	TRBJ2-2	.	14	.	CASSPPGTYRELFF	TGTGCCAGCAGCCCGCCCGGGACTTACCGGGAGCTGTTTTTT
TRBV7-8	TRBJ2-1	.	17	once	CASSLWASISSYNEQFF	TGTGCCAGCAGCTTATGGGCTTCCATTAGCTCCTACAATGAGCAGTTCTTC
TRBV5-5	TRBJ2-7	TRBD1	14	.	CASSAQGDSYEQYF	TGTGCCAGCAGCGCACAGGGGGACTCCTACGAGCAGTACTTC
TRBV5-1	TRBJ1-1	.	13	.	CATKTDMNTEAFF	TGCGCCACCAAGACAGACATGAACACTGAAGCTTTCTTT
TRBV28	TRBJ2-7	TRBD1	13	once	CASTTGGRYEQYF	TGTGCCAGCACGACAGGGGGCCGCTACGAGCAGTACTTC
TRBV3-1/TRBV3-2	TRBJ2-4	TRBD2	17	.	CASSQDGTRRAKNIQYF	TGTGCCAGCAGCCAAGACGGGACTAGGAGGGCCAAAAACATTCAGTACTTC
TRBV6-1	TRBJ2-7	.	16	.	CASSEALGAWGYEQYF	TGTGCCAGCAGTGAAGCGCTCGGGGCTTGGGGCTACGAGCAGTACTTC
TRBV5-4	TRBJ1-2	TRBD1	15	few	CASSPYGTGNYGYTF	TGTGCCAGCAGCCCATACGGGACAGGGAACTATGGCTACACCTTC
TRBV10-3	TRBJ1-1	.	16	.	CAITKYEQGSNTEAFF	TGTGCCATCACCAAATACGAACAAGGATCCAACACTGAAGCTTTCTTT
TRBV5-5	TRBJ1-5	.	14	.	CASRPGVGNQPQHF	TGTGCCAGCCGCCCGGGGGTGGGCAATCAGCCCCAGCATTTT
TRBV6-2/TRBV6-3	TRBJ1-5	.	15	.	CASSYSVMGEQPQHF	TGTGCCAGCAGTTACTCGGTCATGGGGGAGCAGCCCCAGCATTTT
TRBV3-1/TRBV3-2	TRBJ2-5	.	13	.	CASSQEGRETQYF	TGTGCCAGCAGCCAAGAGGGAAGGGAGACCCAGTACTTC
TRBV9	TRBJ1-3	.	15	.	CASSVVPGDGNTIYF	TGTGCCAGCAGCGTAGTTCCGGGGGATGGAAACACCATATATTTT
TRBV6-5	TRBJ1-1	.	12	once	CASSYSGIEAFF	TGTGCCAGCAGTTACTCTGGAATAGAAGCTTTCTTT
TRBV6-5	TRBJ2-7	TRBD1	13	.	CASRWTGTYEQYF	TGTGCCAGCAGGTGGACAGGGACCTACGAGCAGTACTTC
TRBV19	TRBJ1-5	TRBD1	15	.	CASTPDRGTNQPQHF	TGTGCCAGTACCCCGGACAGGGGGACCAATCAGCCCCAGCATTTT
TRBV30	TRBJ2-1	TRBD2	13	once	CAWSVTSRREQFF	TGTGCCTGGAGTGTGACTAGCCGTCGTGAGCAGTTCTTC
TRBV30	TRBJ2-1	.	14	.	CAWSTGTYENEQFF	TGTGCCTGGAGTACCGGGACTTACGAGAATGAGCAGTTCTTC
TRBV6-5	TRBJ2-1	.	15	.	CASSYTTPYYNEQFF	TGTGCCAGCAGTTACACGACACCCTACTACAATGAGCAGTTCTTC
TRBV5-1	TRBJ1-3	.	15	.	CASSTHTGSGNTIYF	TGCGCCAGCAGTACACATACAGGGTCTGGAAACACCATATATTTT
TRBV28	TRBJ2-7	.	11	.	CASTPSYEQYF	TGTGCCAGCACTCCTTCCTACGAGCAGTACTTC
TRBV3-1/TRBV3-2	TRBJ1-4	TRBD1	17	.	CASSQTGRGGGNEKLFF	TGTGCCAGCAGCCAGACCGGAAGAGGAGGGGGCAATGAAAAACTGTTTTTT
TRBV7-8	TRBJ1-1	.	15	.	CASSSVPRGAPEAFF	TGTGCCAGCAGCTCAGTGCCACGAGGGGCGCCTGAAGCTTTCTTT
TRBV27	TRBJ2-7	.	14	.	CASRIYFSPYEQYF	TGTGCCAGCAGGATCTACTTCTCCCCCTACGAGCAGTACTTC
TRBV21-1	TRBJ2-7	.	18	.	CASSKVGLAGVACYEQYF	TGTGCCAGCAGCAAAGTTGGCCTAGCGGGAGTAGCGTGCTACGAGCAGTACTTC
TRBV4-3	TRBJ1-1	TRBD1	16	.	CASSQDRDRPRAEAFF	TGCGCCAGCAGCCAAGATCGGGACAGGCCGAGGGCTGAAGCTTTCTTT
TRBV3-1/TRBV3-2	TRBJ2-3	TRBD2	17	.	CASSHWGLAGSNYTQYF	TGTGCCAGCAGCCACTGGGGACTAGCGGGGTCGAATTATACGCAGTATTTT
TRBV13	TRBJ1-3	.	12	.	CASKDSGNTIYF	TGTGCCAGCAAGGACTCTGGAAACACCATATATTTT